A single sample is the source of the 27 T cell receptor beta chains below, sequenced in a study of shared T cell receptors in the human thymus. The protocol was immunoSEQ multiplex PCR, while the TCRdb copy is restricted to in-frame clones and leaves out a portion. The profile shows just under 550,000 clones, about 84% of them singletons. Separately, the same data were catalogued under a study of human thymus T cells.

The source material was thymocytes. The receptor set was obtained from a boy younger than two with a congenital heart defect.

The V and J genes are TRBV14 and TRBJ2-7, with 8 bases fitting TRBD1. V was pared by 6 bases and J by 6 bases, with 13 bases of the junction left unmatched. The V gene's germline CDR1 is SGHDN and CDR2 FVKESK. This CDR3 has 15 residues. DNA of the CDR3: TGTGCCAGCAGTTTCACCGGGACAGGAGGAGCCGAGCAGTACTTC. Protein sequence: CASSFTGTGGAEQYF.

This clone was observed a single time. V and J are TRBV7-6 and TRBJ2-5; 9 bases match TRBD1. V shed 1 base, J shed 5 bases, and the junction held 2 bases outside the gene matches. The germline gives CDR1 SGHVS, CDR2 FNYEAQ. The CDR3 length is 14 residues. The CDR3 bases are TGTGCCAGCAGCTTAGGGACAGGGGTGGAGACCCAGTACTTC. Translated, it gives CASSLGTGVETQYF.

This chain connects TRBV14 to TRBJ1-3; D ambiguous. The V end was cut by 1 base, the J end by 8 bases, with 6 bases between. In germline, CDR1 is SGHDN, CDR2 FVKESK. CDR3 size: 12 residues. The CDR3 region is CASSQGRYTIYF. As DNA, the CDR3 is TGTGCCAGCAGCCAAGGTCGTTACACCATATATTTT.

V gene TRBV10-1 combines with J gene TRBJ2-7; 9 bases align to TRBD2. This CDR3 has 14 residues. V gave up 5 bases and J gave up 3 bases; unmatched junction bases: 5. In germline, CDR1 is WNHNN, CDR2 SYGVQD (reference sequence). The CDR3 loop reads CASSHRTSDYEQYF. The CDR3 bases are TGCGCCAGCAGTCACCGGACTAGCGACTACGAGCAGTACTTC.

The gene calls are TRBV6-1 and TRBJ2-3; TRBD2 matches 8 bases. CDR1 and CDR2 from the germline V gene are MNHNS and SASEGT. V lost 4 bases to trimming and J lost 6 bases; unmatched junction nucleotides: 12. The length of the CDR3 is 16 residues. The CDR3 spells CASSGAIRASGDTQYF. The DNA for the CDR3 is TGTGCCAGCAGTGGTGCCATCAGGGCTAGCGGGGATACGCAGTATTTT.

The CDR3 DNA follows: TGCGCCAGCAGCCCCTCCCGGGGTAGCGGGACAGCGCGAGAGACCCAGTACTTC. Translated, it gives CASSPSRGSGTARETQYF. This rearrangement joins TRBV5-1 to TRBJ2-5; TRBD2 might be the D (8 bases). CDR1 is SGHRS and CDR2 is YFSETQ in the germline V gene. V lost 4 bases and J 4 bases, leaving 26 bases between the germline ends. The CDR3 has 18 residues.

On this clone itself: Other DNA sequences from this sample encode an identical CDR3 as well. The CDR3 DNA follows: TGCGCCAGCAGCTTGCTAGCGGGAGGGCCGAATGAGCAGTTCTTC. This codes for CASSLLAGGPNEQFF. This chain joins TRBV5-1 and TRBJ2-1; TRBD2 matches 12 bases. There are 15 residues in the CDR3. The ends lost 1 base at V and 7 bases at J; junction bases unmatched: 3. Germline V gene lookup returns CDR1 SGHRS and CDR2 YFSETQ.

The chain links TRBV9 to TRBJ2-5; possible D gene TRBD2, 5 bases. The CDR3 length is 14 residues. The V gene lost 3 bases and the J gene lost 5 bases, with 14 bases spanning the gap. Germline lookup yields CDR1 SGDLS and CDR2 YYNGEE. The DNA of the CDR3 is TGTGCCAGCAGCGGGGTGGGGAGCAGGGAGACCCAGTACTTC. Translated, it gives CASSGVGSRETQYF.

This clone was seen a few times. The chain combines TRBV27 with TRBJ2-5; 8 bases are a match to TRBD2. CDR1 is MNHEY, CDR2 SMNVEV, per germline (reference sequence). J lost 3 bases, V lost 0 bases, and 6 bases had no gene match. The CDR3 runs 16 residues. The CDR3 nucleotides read TGTGCCAGCAGTTTATCGAGCGGGAGTGTGGAAGAGACCCAGTACTTC. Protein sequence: CASSLSSGSVEETQYF.

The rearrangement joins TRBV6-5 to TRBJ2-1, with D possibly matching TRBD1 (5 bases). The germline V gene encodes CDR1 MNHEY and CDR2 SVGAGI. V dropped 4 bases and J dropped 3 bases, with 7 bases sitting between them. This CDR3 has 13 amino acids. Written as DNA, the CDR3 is TGTGCCAGCAGTTCCGACAGCTACAATGAGCAGTTCTTC. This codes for CASSSDSYNEQFF.

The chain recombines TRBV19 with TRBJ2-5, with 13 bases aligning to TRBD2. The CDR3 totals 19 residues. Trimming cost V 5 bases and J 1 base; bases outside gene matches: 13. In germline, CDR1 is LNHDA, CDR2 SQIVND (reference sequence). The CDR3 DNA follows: TGTGCCAGTAGTGTAACCGGACTAGCGGGAGCCTACACCCAAGAGACCCAGTACTTC. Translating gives CASSVTGLAGAYTQETQYF.

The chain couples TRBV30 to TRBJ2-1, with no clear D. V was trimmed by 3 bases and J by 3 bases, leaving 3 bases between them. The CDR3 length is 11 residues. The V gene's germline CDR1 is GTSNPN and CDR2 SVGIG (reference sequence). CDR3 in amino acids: CAWSFYNEQFF. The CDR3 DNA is TGTGCCTGGAGCTTCTACAATGAGCAGTTCTTC.

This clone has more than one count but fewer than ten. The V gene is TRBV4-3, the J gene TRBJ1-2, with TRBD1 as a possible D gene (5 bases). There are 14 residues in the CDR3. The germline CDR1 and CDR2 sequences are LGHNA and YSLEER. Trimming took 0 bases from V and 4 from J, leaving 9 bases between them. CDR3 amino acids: CASSQDPGPYGYTF. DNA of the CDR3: TGCGCCAGCAGCCAAGATCCAGGGCCCTATGGCTACACCTTC.

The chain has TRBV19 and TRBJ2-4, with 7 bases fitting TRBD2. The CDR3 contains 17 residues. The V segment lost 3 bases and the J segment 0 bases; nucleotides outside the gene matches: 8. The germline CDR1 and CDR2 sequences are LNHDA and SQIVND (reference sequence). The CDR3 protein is CASSITLAARAKNIQYF. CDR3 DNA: TGTGCCAGTAGTATTACCCTAGCGGCCCGAGCCAAAAACATTCAGTACTTC.

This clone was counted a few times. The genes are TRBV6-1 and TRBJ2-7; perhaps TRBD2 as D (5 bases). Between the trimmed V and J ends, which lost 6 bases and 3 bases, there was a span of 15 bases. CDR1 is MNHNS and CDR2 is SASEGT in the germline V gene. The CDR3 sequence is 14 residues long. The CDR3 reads CASRYVGSGYEQYF. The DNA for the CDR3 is TGTGCCAGCAGGTATGTAGGGAGCGGCTACGAGCAGTACTTC.

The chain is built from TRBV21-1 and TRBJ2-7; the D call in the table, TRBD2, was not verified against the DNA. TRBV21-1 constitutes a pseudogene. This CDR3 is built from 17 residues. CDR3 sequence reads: CASSKRGARGANDEQYF. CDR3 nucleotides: TGTGCCAGCAGCAAAAGGGGGGCCCGGGGGGCGAACGACGAGCAGTACTTC.

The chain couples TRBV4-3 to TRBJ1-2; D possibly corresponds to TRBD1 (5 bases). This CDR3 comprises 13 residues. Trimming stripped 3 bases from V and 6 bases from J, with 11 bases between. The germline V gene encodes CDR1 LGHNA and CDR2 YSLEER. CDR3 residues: CASSHGDSHGYTF. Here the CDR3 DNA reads TGCGCCAGCAGCCACGGAGACAGTCATGGCTACACCTTC.

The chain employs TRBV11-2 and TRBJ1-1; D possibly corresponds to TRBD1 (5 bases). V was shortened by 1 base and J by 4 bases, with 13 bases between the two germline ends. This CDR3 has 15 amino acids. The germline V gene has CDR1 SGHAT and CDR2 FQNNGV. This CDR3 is CASSLGLGQGTEAFF. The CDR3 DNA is TGTGCCAGCAGCTTAGGGCTGGGGCAGGGCACTGAAGCTTTCTTT.

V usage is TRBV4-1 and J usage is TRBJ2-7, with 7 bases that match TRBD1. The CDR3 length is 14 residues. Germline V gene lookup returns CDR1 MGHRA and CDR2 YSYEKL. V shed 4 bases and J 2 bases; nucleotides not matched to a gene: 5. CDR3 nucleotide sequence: TGCGCCAGCAGCCCCGGGACAGACCCCTACGAGCAGTACTTC. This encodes CASSPGTDPYEQYF.

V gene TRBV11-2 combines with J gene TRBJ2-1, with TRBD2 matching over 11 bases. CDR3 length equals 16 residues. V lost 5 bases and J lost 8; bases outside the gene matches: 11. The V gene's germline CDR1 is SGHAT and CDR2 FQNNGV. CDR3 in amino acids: CASSPGPSGRPHEQFF. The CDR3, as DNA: TGTGCCAGCAGCCCTGGGCCTAGCGGGAGGCCCCATGAGCAGTTCTTC.

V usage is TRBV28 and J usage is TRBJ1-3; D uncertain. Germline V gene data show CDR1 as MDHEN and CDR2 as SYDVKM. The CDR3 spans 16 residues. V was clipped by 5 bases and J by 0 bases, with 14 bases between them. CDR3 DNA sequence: TGTGCCAGCAGTGGAGAAGGTGCCCGCTCTGGAAACACCATATATTTT. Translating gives CASSGEGARSGNTIYF.

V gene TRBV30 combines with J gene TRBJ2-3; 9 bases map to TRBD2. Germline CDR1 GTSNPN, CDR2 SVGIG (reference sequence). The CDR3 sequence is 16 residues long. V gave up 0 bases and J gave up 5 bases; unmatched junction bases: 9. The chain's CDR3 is CAWSVVSLAGQDTQYF. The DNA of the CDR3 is TGTGCCTGGAGTGTAGTTTCGCTAGCGGGACAAGATACGCAGTATTTT.

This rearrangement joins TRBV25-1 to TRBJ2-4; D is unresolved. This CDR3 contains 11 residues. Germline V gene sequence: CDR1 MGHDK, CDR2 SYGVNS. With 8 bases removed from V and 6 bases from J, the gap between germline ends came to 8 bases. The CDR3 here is CASSVSNIQYF. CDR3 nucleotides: TGTGCCAGCTCCGTCTCAAACATTCAGTACTTC.

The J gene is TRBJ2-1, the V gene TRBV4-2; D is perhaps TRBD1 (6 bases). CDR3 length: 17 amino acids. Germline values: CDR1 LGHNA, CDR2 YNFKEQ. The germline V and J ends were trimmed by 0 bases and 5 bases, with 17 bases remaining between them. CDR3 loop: CASSQENPGEEHNEQFF. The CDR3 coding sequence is TGTGCCAGCAGCCAAGAAAACCCAGGGGAAGAGCACAATGAGCAGTTCTTC.

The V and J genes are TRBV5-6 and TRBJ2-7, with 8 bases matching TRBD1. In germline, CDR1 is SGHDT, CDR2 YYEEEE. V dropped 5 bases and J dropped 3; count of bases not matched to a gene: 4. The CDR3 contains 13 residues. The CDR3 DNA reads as TGTGCCAGCAGGAAGGACAGGGACTACGAGCAGTACTTC. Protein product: CASRKDRDYEQYF.

CDR3 sequence: CATRGGGSTEAFF. CDR3 DNA: TGTGCCACCAGGGGGGGAGGGAGCACTGAAGCTTTCTTT. This rearrangement joins TRBV27 to TRBJ1-1; 7 positions agree with TRBD1. There are 13 residues in the CDR3. Trimming removed 10 bases from V and 4 bases from J; junction bases left unmatched: 9. CDR1 and CDR2 (germline): MNHEY, SMNVEV (reference sequence).

The CDR3 DNA is TGTGCCAGCTCACCCAATCGTACCGGGACTAGCGGGAAGGGGTCCTACAATGAGCAGTTCTTC. Its translation: CASSPNRTGTSGKGSYNEQFF. The rearrangement joins TRBV18 to TRBJ2-1; 13 bases fit TRBD2. The CDR3 has 21 residues. Germline V lookup: CDR1 KGHSH, CDR2 LQKENI. V gave up 3 bases and J gave up 1 base; unmatched junction bases: 15.